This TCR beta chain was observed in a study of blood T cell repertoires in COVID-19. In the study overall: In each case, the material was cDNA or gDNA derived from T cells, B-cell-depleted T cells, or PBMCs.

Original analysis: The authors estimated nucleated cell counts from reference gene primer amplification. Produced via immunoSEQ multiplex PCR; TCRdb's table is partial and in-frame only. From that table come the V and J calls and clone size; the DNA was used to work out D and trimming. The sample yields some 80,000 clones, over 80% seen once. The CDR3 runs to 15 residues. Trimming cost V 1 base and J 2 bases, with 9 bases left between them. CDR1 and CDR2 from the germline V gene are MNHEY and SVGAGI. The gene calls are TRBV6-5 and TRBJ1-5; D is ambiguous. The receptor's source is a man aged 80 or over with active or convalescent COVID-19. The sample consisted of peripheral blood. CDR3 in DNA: TGTGCCAGCAGTTACTACCCGCAGGGCAATCAGCCCCAGCATTTT. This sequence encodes CASSYYPQGNQPQHF.